This TCR beta chain appears in the sequencing data of a study of blood T cell repertoires in COVID-19. Clones were read by immunoSEQ multiplex PCR, and TCRdb kept only the in-frame ones, dropping some. The table lists about 400,000 clones, around nine tenths of them singletons. The CDR3 sequence is 16 residues long. Germline-derived CDR1 and CDR2 are SGHNT and YENEEA. V dropped 5 bases and J dropped 1 base, with 16 bases sitting between them. This clonotype was obtained from a woman in her fifties or sixties with COVID-19, enrolled during active disease. The chain couples TRBV11-3 to TRBJ2-3; D is perhaps TRBD1 (6 bases). The sequenced sample was peripheral blood. The CDR3 DNA sequence: TGTGCCAGCAGCCCCACATTGGGGGCAGGCACAGATACGCAGTATTTT. It specifies CASSPTLGAGTDTQYF.